The 32 T cell receptor beta chains below come from one sample, sequenced in a study of T cells in localized non-small cell lung cancer. Generated by immunoSEQ multiplex PCR, the TCRdb table keeps only in-frame clones and is missing some. Of about 46,000 clones in the sample, about 76% are singletons; the top ten hold 15% to 20%. The specimen was peripheral blood mononuclear cells, collected before any cancer treatment. These receptors were taken from a man aged 40 to 70 with stage III lung adenocarcinoma.

The chain recombines TRBV7-2 with TRBJ2-3; 9 bases map to TRBD2. The CDR3 is 15 amino acids. V lost 2 bases and J lost 7; bases outside the gene matches: 7. CDR1 and CDR2 from the germline V gene are SGHTA and FQGNSA. The CDR3 spells CASSLQAGGLNTQYF. The CDR3 DNA follows: TGTGCCAGCAGCTTACAAGCGGGGGGATTGAATACGCAGTATTTT.

This clone was seen just once. This rearrangement joins TRBV20-1 to TRBJ2-4; D unclear. The V end was cut by 3 bases, the J end by 15 bases, with 12 bases between. CDR1 DFQATT and CDR2 SNEGSKA come from the germline V gene (reference sequence). The CDR3 spans 10 residues. Written as DNA, the CDR3 is TGCAGTGCTAGTGCGGAGACGCGGTACTTC. This gives the protein CSASAETRYF.

The rearrangement uses TRBV2 and TRBJ2-3; 7 nucleotides match TRBD1. J was trimmed by 2 bases and V by 8 bases; bases with no gene match: 10. CDR3 length equals 15 residues. Germline loops: CDR1 SNHLY, CDR2 FYNNEI. The CDR3 DNA sequence: TGTGCCAGCGAGGGGACAGTTCGATTCACAGATACGCAGTATTTT. Translated: CASEGTVRFTDTQYF.

The CDR3 loop is CASSSTGSSYNSPLHF. The CDR3, as DNA: TGTGCCAGCAGTTCAACAGGGAGCTCCTATAATTCACCCCTCCACTTT. V is TRBV6-5 and J is TRBJ1-6; weak D call: TRBD1 (6 bases). The CDR3 is 16 amino acids. Trimming took off 4 bases at V and 0 bases at J, with 10 bases between the two ends. Per germline, CDR1 MNHEY and CDR2 SVGAGI.

The chain couples TRBV10-1 to TRBJ1-1; the D gene is possibly TRBD1 (5 bases). Germline V gene lookup returns CDR1 WNHNN and CDR2 SYGVQD (reference sequence). V lost 3 bases, J lost 4 bases, and 15 bases lay in between. CDR3 size: 15 residues. DNA of the CDR3: TGCGCCAGCAGTGAAAATCACCAGGGAGGCACTGAAGCTTTCTTT. Its translation: CASSENHQGGTEAFF.

The genes are TRBV5-1 and TRBJ2-1; weak D call: TRBD2 (5 bases). The germline CDR1 and CDR2 sequences are SGHRS and YFSETQ. CDR3 length: 15 residues. Between the trimmed V and J ends, which lost 0 bases and 2 bases, there was a span of 9 bases. The CDR3 nucleotides are TGCGCCAGCAGCTTGGAGCCGGGAACCTACAATGAGCAGTTCTTC. Translation: CASSLEPGTYNEQFF. The full variable domain, rest sourced from reference TRBV5-1 and TRBJ2-1, is KAGVTQTPRYLIKTRGQQVTLSCSPISGHRSVSWYQQTPGQGLQFLFEYFSETQRNKGNFPGRFSGRQFSNSRSEMNVSTLELGDSALYLCASSLEPGTYNEQFFGPGTRLTVL.

The genes are TRBV11-2 and TRBJ2-3; D perhaps matches TRBD2 (6 bases). Germline V gene lookup returns CDR1 SGHAT and CDR2 FQNNGV. This CDR3 is 15 amino acids long. With 5 bases removed from V and 9 bases from J, the gap between germline ends came to 21 bases. The chain's CDR3 is CASSPTRTPSATQYF. For the CDR3, the DNA is TGTGCCAGCAGCCCCACCCGGACTCCTAGCGCGACGCAGTATTTT.

The CDR3 DNA reads as TGTGCCAGCAGTCCTCCTACGACAGGGCTCACCGGGGAGCTGTTTTTT. This translates into CASSPPTTGLTGELFF. The genes are TRBV7-2 and TRBJ2-2; TRBD1 agrees at 7 bases. J lost 4 bases, V lost 6 bases, and 11 bases had no gene match. Germline CDR1 is SGHTA and CDR2 is FQGNSA. This CDR3 is built from 16 residues.

The V gene is TRBV5-1, the J gene TRBJ1-1; 7 bases line up with TRBD1. Germline V CDR1 and CDR2: SGHRS, YFSETQ. V shed 3 bases, J shed 8 bases, and the junction held 4 bases outside the gene matches. There are 12 residues in the CDR3. The CDR3 reads CASSSGTEEAFF. DNA for the CDR3: TGCGCCAGCAGCTCTGGGACAGAGGAAGCTTTCTTT.

The chain employs TRBV27 and TRBJ1-1; D remains ambiguous. Germline assignment: CDR1 MNHEY and CDR2 SMNVEV (reference sequence). The CDR3 loop spans 13 amino acids. V was trimmed by 6 bases and J by 7 bases, leaving 15 bases between them. CDR3 coding DNA: TGTGCCAGCAGCCCACCGTGGGCGGGTGAAGCTTTCTTT. Amino acids: CASSPPWAGEAFF.

This CDR3 is CASKPGTSGQETQYF. The CDR3 DNA reads TGTGCCAGTAAACCAGGGACTAGCGGGCAAGAGACCCAGTACTTC. The V and J genes are TRBV19 and TRBJ2-5, with 12 bases aligning to TRBD2. V trimming: 7 bases; J trimming: 2 bases; junction bases outside the gene matches: 5. There are 15 residues in the CDR3. Germline loops: CDR1 LNHDA, CDR2 SQIVND (reference sequence).

The chain employs TRBV6-5 and TRBJ2-2, with a weak D call TRBD1 (6 bases). This CDR3 contains 13 residues. V was pared by 8 bases and J by 0 bases, with 7 bases between. The V gene's germline CDR1 is MNHEY and CDR2 SVGAGI. The CDR3 DNA reads TGTGCCAGCGAGGGGGCGAACACCGGGGAGCTGTTTTTT. Translated, it gives CASEGANTGELFF.

This clone was observed a handful of times. The chain recombines TRBV10-3 with TRBJ1-3; D gene uncertain. The CDR3 spans 14 residues. V was shortened by 6 bases and J by 0 bases, with 9 bases between the two germline ends. Germline-derived CDR1 and CDR2 are ENHRY and SYGVKD. CDR3 loop: CAISDAISGNTIYF. CDR3 bases: TGTGCCATCAGCGATGCTATCTCTGGAAACACCATATATTTT.

This clone was observed a single time. The chain employs TRBV5-4 and TRBJ2-5, with D possibly TRBD2 on 6 matching bases. The germline gives CDR1 SGHNT, CDR2 YYREEE (reference sequence). Trimming took off 5 bases at V and 1 base at J, with 12 bases between the two ends. This CDR3 has 14 amino acids. CDR3 bases: TGTGCCAGCAGTCTCCCGGGAGCCCAAGAGACCCAGTACTTC. This sequence encodes CASSLPGAQETQYF.

This clone was detected once. The chain employs TRBV2 and TRBJ2-2; perhaps TRBD1 as D (6 bases). The V end lost 6 bases, the J end lost 3 bases, and 11 bases lay between the germline ends. The germline CDR1 and CDR2 sequences are SNHLY and FYNNEI. This CDR3 has 14 residues. CDR3 sequence reads: CASRVDRYTGELFF. The CDR3 DNA sequence: TGTGCCAGCAGAGTGGACAGATACACCGGGGAGCTGTTTTTT.

V gene TRBV5-4 combines with J gene TRBJ2-7; D tentatively reads TRBD1 or TRBD2 (6 bases each). The CDR3 covers 13 residues. Per the germline V gene, CDR1 is SGHNT and CDR2 is YYREEE (reference sequence). Between the trimmed V and J ends, which lost 9 bases and 7 bases, there was a span of 20 bases. In nucleotides, the CDR3 is TGTGCCACCAAAACGGGGGCCTACGGAGAGCAGTACTTC. Residues: CATKTGAYGEQYF.

Judged by abundance, this clone is medium-sized (0.01 to 0.1%). The V gene is TRBV6-5, the J gene TRBJ1-5; D is perhaps TRBD1 (5 bases). The CDR3 loop spans 13 amino acids. V was cut by 7 bases and J by 7 bases, with 14 bases left in between. Germline values: CDR1 MNHEY, CDR2 SVGAGI. The CDR3: CASTPGGEQPQHF. The CDR3, as DNA: TGTGCCAGCACCCCCGGAGGGGAGCAGCCCCAGCATTTT.

The chain recombines TRBV5-1 with TRBJ2-3; 11 bases map to TRBD1. CDR3 length equals 15 residues. Looked up from germline, CDR1 is SGHRS and CDR2 is YFSETQ. Germline trimming cut 3 bases from V and 3 bases from J; bases unmatched to any gene: 3. The CDR3 nucleotides are TGCGCCAGCAGCTATGGACAGGGGGCGACAGATACGCAGTATTTT. Amino acid sequence: CASSYGQGATDTQYF.

The chain's CDR3 is CASSLWREEQYF. The CDR3, as DNA: TGTGCCAGCAGCTTATGGAGGGAAGAGCAGTACTTC. The chain couples TRBV5-6 to TRBJ2-7; the D gene is possibly TRBD2 (6 bases). The length of the CDR3 is 12 residues. Germline V gene lookup returns CDR1 SGHDT and CDR2 YYEEEE. With 2 bases removed from V and 7 bases from J, the gap between germline ends came to 10 bases.

The chain combines TRBV6-4 with TRBJ2-5; the match to TRBD2 covers 11 bases. V trimming: 5 bases; J trimming: 1 base; junction bases outside the gene matches: 3. Looked up from germline, CDR1 is MRHNA and CDR2 is SNTAGT. This CDR3 has 15 residues. The CDR3 reads CASSISGGAQETQYF. The DNA of the CDR3 is TGTGCCAGCAGTATTAGCGGGGGGGCCCAAGAGACCCAGTACTTC.

The rearrangement joins TRBV5-6 to TRBJ2-3, with D maybe TRBD2 (6 bases). The V end was cut by 2 bases, the J end by 2 bases, with 9 bases between. The germline V gene has CDR1 SGHDT and CDR2 YYEEEE. This CDR3 region has 14 residues. CDR3 nucleotide sequence: TGTGCCAGCAGCTTTGGGACTTCCACAGATACGCAGTATTTT. It translates to CASSFGTSTDTQYF.

V and J are TRBV20-1 and TRBJ2-5; D is unresolved. The CDR3 is 11 amino acids. Germline CDR1 is DFQATT and CDR2 is SNEGSKA (reference sequence). Trimming stripped 6 bases from V and 5 bases from J, with 10 bases between. In DNA form, the CDR3 reads TGCAGTGCAACACTCTTTGAGACCCAGTACTTC. Translation: CSATLFETQYF.

This clone was picked up a small number of times. V usage is TRBV2 and J usage is TRBJ2-5; 7 bases line up with TRBD1. Per the germline V gene, CDR1 is SNHLY and CDR2 is FYNNEI. The CDR3 totals 12 residues. With V trimmed by 7 bases and J by 4 bases, 3 bases remained unmatched. CDR3 bases: TGTGCCAGCACGACAGGGAGAGAGACCCAGTACTTC. This translates into CASTTGRETQYF.

A few counts support this clone. J is TRBJ2-1 and V is TRBV27, with 7 positions matching TRBD1. Germline CDR1 is MNHEY and CDR2 is SMNVEV (reference sequence). V trimming: 5 bases; J trimming: 6 bases; junction bases outside the gene matches: 7. The CDR3 covers 14 residues. The CDR3 reads CASSPRDSLNEQFF. The DNA for the CDR3 is TGTGCCAGCAGTCCTCGGGACAGCCTCAATGAGCAGTTCTTC.

This clone was seen only once. The chain has TRBV30 and TRBJ2-4, with a possible D match to TRBD1 (7 bases). This CDR3 is 15 amino acids long. Looked up from germline, CDR1 is GTSNPN and CDR2 is SVGIG (reference sequence). The V end lost 0 bases, the J end lost 8 bases, and 17 bases lay between the germline ends. The CDR3 here is CAWSVPGQGGDIQYF. The CDR3 coding sequence is TGTGCCTGGAGTGTACCGGGGCAGGGGGGTGACATTCAGTACTTC.

Of note for this clone: Other DNA variants within this sample encode the same CDR3. The CDR3, as DNA: TGCGCCAGCAGCTTGGGGGTAGATGAGCAGTTCTTC. Its translation: CASSLGVDEQFF. V gene TRBV5-1 combines with J gene TRBJ2-1; D is uncertain. CDR1 is SGHRS, CDR2 YFSETQ, per germline. The CDR3 runs 12 residues. V was clipped by 0 bases and J by 8 bases, with 6 bases between them.

The V call is TRBV6-1, the J call TRBJ1-5, with a weak D call TRBD1 (6 bases). V lost 4 bases to trimming and J lost 11 bases, with 12 bases between them. The CDR3 extends over 12 amino acids. The germline V gene has CDR1 MNHNS and CDR2 SASEGT. The CDR3: CASSAGTKAQHF. In DNA form, the CDR3 reads TGTGCCAGCAGTGCCGGGACAAAGGCCCAGCATTTT.

This chain connects TRBV2 to TRBJ2-4; D is uncertain. This CDR3 comprises 13 residues. Germline V CDR1 and CDR2: SNHLY, FYNNEI. The ends were cut back, 5 bases at V and 8 bases at J, with 13 bases in the middle. This chain's CDR3 is CASSMQARDIQYF. The CDR3 DNA is TGTGCCAGCAGTATGCAGGCCCGAGACATTCAGTACTTC.

The CDR3 sequence: CASTDRGLANEKLFF. The DNA of the CDR3 is TGTGCCAGCACGGACAGGGGGCTGGCTAATGAAAAACTGTTTTTT. The J gene is TRBJ1-4, the V gene TRBV27, with TRBD1 identical over 11 bases. Unmatched junction bases numbered 4, after V lost 7 bases and J lost 3 bases. This CDR3 has 15 amino acids. Germline CDR1 is MNHEY and CDR2 is SMNVEV (reference sequence).

The chain is built from TRBV14 and TRBJ2-3, with D perhaps TRBD1 or TRBD2 (5 bases each). From germline, CDR1 is SGHDN and CDR2 FVKESK. With 4 bases removed from V and 9 bases from J, the gap between germline ends came to 11 bases. CDR3 length: 12 residues. The CDR3: CASSLRGPTQYF. CDR3 bases: TGTGCCAGCAGCCTTCGGGGACCAACGCAGTATTTT. Filled out from reference TRBV14 and TRBJ2-3, the complete variable domain reads EAGVTQFPSHSVIEKGQTVTLRCDPISGHDNLYWYRRVMGKEIKFLLHFVKESKQDESGMPNNRFLAERTGGTYSTLKVQPAELEDSGVYFCASSLRGPTQYFGPGTRLTVL.

Only one count was recorded for this clone. The chain links TRBV5-1 to TRBJ2-1; 9 bases are shared with TRBD1. This CDR3 is built from 14 residues. The V segment lost 3 bases and the J segment 5 bases; nucleotides outside the gene matches: 3. Germline CDR1 SGHRS, CDR2 YFSETQ. For the CDR3, the DNA is TGCGCCAGCAGCTGGGGGGACAGGGACAATGAGCAGTTCTTC. Protein product: CASSWGDRDNEQFF.

V usage is TRBV11-2 and J usage is TRBJ2-3, with D possibly TRBD2 on 7 matching bases. The germline V gene encodes CDR1 SGHAT and CDR2 FQNNGV. CDR3 length: 16 residues. Trimming cost V 4 bases and J 2 bases, with 16 bases left between them. CDR3 sequence reads: CASSSTKGGNTDTQYF. Written as DNA, the CDR3 is TGTGCCAGCAGCTCTACCAAGGGGGGGAACACAGATACGCAGTATTTT.